This T cell receptor (beta chain) was sequenced in a study of cytomegalovirus exposure and HLA in healthy donors. Repertoires were generated with immunoSEQ multiplex PCR, while TCRdb's copy carries only in-frame clones and drops some. This repertoire shows about 310,000 clones, 88% found once; its top ten account for around 0.91%. Germline trimming cut 2 bases from V and 9 bases from J; bases unmatched to any gene: 0. This CDR3 has 12 amino acids. Germline V gene sequence: CDR1 SGHRS, CDR2 YFSETQ. This receptor was obtained from a man aged 25-45 years in good health and CMV-seronegative. The chain employs TRBV5-1 and TRBJ2-1; 9 nucleotides line up with TRBD1. Sequencing input: PBMCs. CDR3 in amino acids: CASSLQGAEQFF. Here the CDR3 DNA reads TGCGCCAGCAGCTTACAGGGGGCTGAGCAGTTCTTC. The whole variable domain, filled in from reference TRBV5-1 and TRBJ2-1, reads KAGVTQTPRYLIKTRGQQVTLSCSPISGHRSVSWYQQTPGQGLQFLFEYFSETQRNKGNFPGRFSGRQFSNSRSEMNVSTLELGDSALYLCASSLQGAEQFFGPGTRLTVL.